The 30 T cell receptor beta chains below were found in one sample sequenced in a study of shared clonotypes between healthy human individuals. Produced via immunoSEQ multiplex PCR; TCRdb's table is partial and in-frame only. The table lists fewer than 350,000 clones, 87% of them singletons. The sample consisted of memory CD8+ T cells sorted from blood. Described subset: CD45RO+ cells pooled with CCR7-negative TemRA cells. These receptors were collected from a man younger than 35 in good health.

The chain uses TRBV9 and TRBJ1-6; D may be TRBD1 (6 bases). The CDR3 is 15 amino acids. V lost 4 bases to trimming and J lost 5 bases, with 13 bases between them. CDR1 and CDR2 from the germline V gene are SGDLS and YYNGEE. CDR3 in DNA: TGTGCCAGCAGCCTATCGACAGGCCATAATTCACCCCTCCACTTT. Protein product: CASSLSTGHNSPLHF.

This clone was observed a few times. V gene TRBV10-3 combines with J gene TRBJ1-4, with TRBD1 as a possible D gene (5 bases). Per germline, CDR1 ENHRY and CDR2 SYGVKD. V was cut by 11 bases and J by 6 bases, with 16 bases left in between. This CDR3 region has 13 residues. CDR3 DNA: TGTGCCGTTTCCGGGACTATGGATGAAAAACTGTTTTTT. This sequence encodes CAVSGTMDEKLFF.

The J gene is TRBJ2-7, the V gene TRBV27, with D unresolved. CDR3 length: 13 amino acids. CDR1 MNHEY and CDR2 SMNVEV come from the germline V gene (reference sequence). Trimming removed 1 base from V and 7 bases from J, with 11 bases in between. CDR3 loop: CASSLLAEREQYF. The CDR3 coding sequence is TGTGCCAGCAGTTTATTAGCCGAGCGAGAGCAGTACTTC.

The chain combines TRBV6-1 with TRBJ2-7, with D perhaps matching TRBD1 (6 bases). CDR1 MNHNS and CDR2 SASEGT come from the germline V gene. Trimming left V 0 bases short and J 3 bases short, with 12 bases between. This CDR3 has 15 residues. This CDR3 reads CASSEAPGQHYEQYF. The CDR3 coding sequence is TGTGCCAGCAGTGAAGCCCCGGGACAACACTACGAGCAGTACTTC.

This clone was recorded once. The chain joins TRBV7-3 to TRBJ1-5; no reliable D call. The germline CDR1 and CDR2 sequences are SGHTA and FQGTGA. This CDR3 region has 16 residues. Trimming cost V 5 bases and J 4 bases, with 18 bases left between them. This CDR3 is CASSPQAGLTNQPQHF. Here the CDR3 DNA reads TGTGCCAGCAGCCCCCAGGCAGGACTAACAAATCAGCCCCAGCATTTT.

V is TRBV19 and J is TRBJ2-2; possible D gene TRBD1, 6 bases. The CDR3 has 13 amino acids. V dropped 8 bases and J dropped 3 bases, with 10 bases sitting between them. Germline V lookup: CDR1 LNHDA, CDR2 SQIVND (reference sequence). CDR3 region: CASGNRDTGELFF. As DNA, the CDR3 is TGTGCCAGTGGAAACAGGGACACCGGGGAGCTGTTTTTT.

The rearrangement links TRBV5-1 to TRBJ1-2; D is possibly TRBD1 (5 bases). Looked up from germline, CDR1 is SGHRS and CDR2 is YFSETQ. The CDR3 has 15 amino acids. Trimming stripped 4 bases from V and 6 bases from J, with 19 bases between. CDR3 region: CASSHSQGGRDGYTF. CDR3 nucleotides: TGCGCCAGCAGCCACAGCCAGGGTGGTCGCGATGGCTACACCTTC.

DNA of the CDR3: TGTGCCAGTAGCCCCCGGGGGTTAACTTACAATGAGCAGTTCTTC. Translated: CASSPRGLTYNEQFF. The gene calls are TRBV19 and TRBJ2-1; perhaps TRBD2 as D (6 bases). CDR3 length: 15 residues. Germline-derived CDR1 and CDR2 are LNHDA and SQIVND (reference sequence). The ends were cut back, 6 bases at V and 4 bases at J, with 16 bases in the middle.

The chain uses TRBV28 and TRBJ1-2, with TRBD1 matching over 9 bases. The CDR3 is made up of 15 amino acids. Germline CDR1 is MDHEN and CDR2 is SYDVKM. Trimming removed 1 base from V and 6 bases from J; junction bases left unmatched: 6. The CDR3 nucleotides read TGTGCCAGCAGTTTATACCCACAGGGGGCGGATGGCTACACCTTC. As protein: CASSLYPQGADGYTF.

V and J are TRBV5-1 and TRBJ1-1; a possible D gene is TRBD1 (5 bases). V gave up 1 base and J gave up 5 bases, with 12 bases separating them. Looked up from germline, CDR1 is SGHRS and CDR2 is YFSETQ. The CDR3 consists of 14 residues. The CDR3 DNA follows: TGCGCCAGCAGCTTGAGGAGGGGTGGAACTGAAGCTTTCTTT. Its translation is CASSLRRGGTEAFF.

The V call is TRBV9, the J call TRBJ2-3, with D perhaps matching TRBD1 or TRBD2 (6 bases each). The V gene's germline CDR1 is SGDLS and CDR2 YYNGEE. V lost 3 bases to trimming and J lost 0 bases, with 11 bases between them. There are 15 residues in the CDR3. CDR3 amino acids: CASSGGAYSTDTQYF. The CDR3 coding sequence is TGTGCCAGCAGCGGGGGGGCCTATAGCACAGATACGCAGTATTTT.

The gene calls are TRBV6-5 and TRBJ2-7; 9 bases match TRBD1. Trimming removed 2 bases from V and 2 bases from J; junction bases left unmatched: 4. The V gene's germline CDR1 is MNHEY and CDR2 SVGAGI. This CDR3 has 15 amino acids. The CDR3 reads CASSYRRQGAYEQYF. The CDR3 DNA reads TGTGCCAGCAGTTACCGAAGACAGGGGGCCTACGAGCAGTACTTC.

The chain links TRBV7-9 to TRBJ1-4; D possibly corresponds to TRBD1 (5 bases). Germline V gives CDR1 SEHNR, CDR2 FQNEAQ (reference sequence). CDR3 size: 12 residues. V gave up 4 bases and J gave up 8 bases, with 8 bases separating them. CDR3 in DNA: TGTGCCAGCAGCTGGGGGGGAGAAAAACTGTTTTTT. It is translated as CASSWGGEKLFF. The full variable domain, in which reference TRBV7-9 and TRBJ1-4 provide the parts outside the CDR3, is DTGVSQNPRHKITKRGQNVTFRCDPISEHNRLYWYRQTLGQGPEFLTYFQNEAQLEKSRLLSDRFSAERPKGSFSTLEIQRTEQGDSAMYLCASSWGGEKLFFGSGTQLSVL.

The rearrangement links TRBV9 to TRBJ2-7; 8 nucleotides line up with TRBD1. This CDR3 has 15 residues. The V gene end was trimmed by 3 bases and the J gene end by 4 bases; junction bases not matched to a gene: 9. In germline, CDR1 is SGDLS, CDR2 YYNGEE. As DNA, the CDR3 is TGTGCCAGCAGCGAAGCAGGGCAGGGGGCTTACGAGCAGTACTTC. Translation: CASSEAGQGAYEQYF.

This clone was counted between two and nine times. A read error may explain this, as a much larger clone is one base away. Distinct nucleotide sequences in the sample also encode this CDR3. The V call is TRBV7-8, the J call TRBJ1-1; D gene uncertain. CDR1 and CDR2 from the germline V gene are SGHVS and FQNEAQ. Trimming took off 5 bases at V and 0 bases at J, with 4 bases between the two ends. The CDR3 extends over 12 amino acids. The CDR3 DNA reads as TGTGCCAGCAGCCCAGTGAACACTGAAGCTTTCTTT. This sequence encodes CASSPVNTEAFF.

This clone appeared a single time. The chain employs TRBV2 and TRBJ2-3; 9 bases fit TRBD2. The junction had 9 bases not matched to a gene; V was cut back by 3 bases and J by 2 bases. CDR3 length: 17 residues. Per germline, CDR1 SNHLY and CDR2 FYNNEI. The DNA of the CDR3 is TGTGCCAGCAGTGACTGGGCTAGCGGGGAATCCACAGATACGCAGTATTTT. Amino acid sequence: CASSDWASGESTDTQYF.

This chain uses TRBV4-1 with TRBJ1-5; weak D call: TRBD1 (5 bases). The germline CDR1 and CDR2 sequences are MGHRA and YSYEKL. Trimming left V 0 bases short and J 7 bases short, with 10 bases between. The CDR3 covers 14 residues. The CDR3 sequence is CASSQDQGGQPQHF. CDR3 DNA: TGCGCCAGCAGCCAAGATCAGGGCGGCCAGCCCCAGCATTTT.

CDR3 sequence: CASSHPIRELFF. The DNA for the CDR3 is TGTGCCAGCAGCCACCCGATCCGGGAGCTGTTTTTT. V is TRBV7-9 and J is TRBJ2-2; the D is unclear. Between the trimmed V and J ends, which lost 5 bases and 9 bases, there was a span of 10 bases. Germline V gives CDR1 SEHNR, CDR2 FQNEAQ (reference sequence). There are 12 residues in the CDR3.

The gene calls are TRBV5-4 and TRBJ1-2; TRBD1 matches 7 bases. CDR3 length: 16 residues. Germline CDR1 is SGHNT and CDR2 is YYREEE (reference sequence). V lost 4 bases and J lost 8; bases outside the gene matches: 17. In nucleotides, the CDR3 is TGTGCCAGCAGCCCATCGACAGGGCCTTTGGGGCGGGGCTACACCTTC. This encodes CASSPSTGPLGRGYTF.

This chain connects TRBV30 to TRBJ2-5; D is perhaps TRBD2 (6 bases). Trimming left V 3 bases short and J 0 bases short, with 14 bases between. The CDR3 is made up of 15 amino acids. Germline CDR1 is GTSNPN and CDR2 is SVGIG (reference sequence). The CDR3 bases are TGTGCCTGGAGCCCCGAGGAGGGGTACCAAGAGACCCAGTACTTC. Translated, it gives CAWSPEEGYQETQYF.

The chain has TRBV4-1 and TRBJ2-7; D gene ambiguous. V was shortened by 1 base and J by 3 bases, with 10 bases between the two germline ends. Germline V CDR1 and CDR2: MGHRA, YSYEKL. The CDR3 has 14 amino acids. CDR3: CASSQAGRLYEQYF. As DNA, the CDR3 is TGCGCCAGCAGCCAAGCAGGACGACTCTACGAGCAGTACTTC.

The rearrangement links TRBV21-1 to TRBJ2-1; the table's D call, TRBD2, was not checked against the DNA. TRBV21-1 has pseudogene status. CDR3 size: 16 residues. The CDR3 here is CASSKAPSGGHNEQFF. The DNA of the CDR3 is TGTGCCAGCAGCAAAGCGCCCAGCGGGGGGCACAATGAGCAGTTCTTC.

This clone has a single count. The chain joins TRBV5-5 to TRBJ2-7; 8 nucleotides agree with TRBD1. The CDR3 covers 15 residues. V dropped 5 bases and J dropped 0; count of bases not matched to a gene: 7. Germline CDR1 is SGHKS and CDR2 is YYEKEE (reference sequence). The CDR3 spells CASRRRTGNSYEQYF. CDR3 in DNA: TGTGCCAGCAGACGGAGGACAGGGAACTCCTACGAGCAGTACTTC.

The J gene is TRBJ1-2, the V gene TRBV5-6; 10 bases are a match to TRBD1. Losses at the gene ends were 3 bases for V and 3 bases for J; bases not matched to a gene: 14. This CDR3 region has 18 residues. Germline assignment: CDR1 SGHDT and CDR2 YYEEEE. CDR3 amino acids: CASSSLRDRGAGDYGYTF. The CDR3 nucleotides read TGTGCCAGCAGCTCCCTCCGGGACAGGGGCGCGGGGGACTATGGCTACACCTTC.

The J gene is TRBJ2-4, the V gene TRBV7-9; possibly TRBD2 for D (5 bases). Germline CDR1 and CDR2: SEHNR and FQNEAQ (reference sequence). Trimming took off 5 bases at V and 0 bases at J, with 14 bases between the two ends. This CDR3 comprises 16 residues. CDR3 sequence (DNA): TGTGCCAGCAGCCCCCCGAGCGGCTTAGCCAAAAACATTCAGTACTTC. This encodes CASSPPSGLAKNIQYF.

V gene TRBV27 combines with J gene TRBJ2-7; D assignment may be TRBD1 or TRBD2 (5 bases each). This CDR3 is 15 amino acids long. V was pared by 2 bases and J by 0 bases, with 11 bases between. CDR1 is MNHEY, CDR2 SMNVEV, per germline (reference sequence). The CDR3 protein is CASSLRGDNSYEQYF. CDR3 bases: TGTGCCAGCAGTTTAAGGGGAGACAACTCCTACGAGCAGTACTTC.

V usage is TRBV7-8 and J usage is TRBJ1-6, with no clear D. Germline-derived CDR1 and CDR2 are SGHVS and FQNEAQ. Trimming pared 4 bases from V and 2 bases from J, leaving 6 bases between. This CDR3 spans 14 amino acids. CDR3 protein: CASSSQPYNSPLHF. The CDR3 DNA reads as TGTGCCAGCAGCTCACAGCCCTATAATTCACCCCTCCACTTT.

The count of this clone is one. This chain uses TRBV4-3 with TRBJ2-1; 10 bases fit TRBD2. This CDR3 region has 19 residues. The germline V gene has CDR1 LGHNA and CDR2 YSLEER. J lost 4 bases, V lost 0 bases, and 12 bases had no gene match. CDR3 nucleotides: TGCGCCAGCAGCCAAGATCGGACTAGCGGAGCCCGAGTTTACAATGAGCAGTTCTTC. Protein sequence: CASSQDRTSGARVYNEQFF.

The chain uses TRBV5-6 and TRBJ1-2, with D unresolved. This CDR3 contains 16 residues. Germline CDR1 reads SGHDT; CDR2 reads YYEEEE. Trimming took 5 bases from V and 1 from J, leaving 18 bases between them. CDR3 nucleotide sequence: TGTGCCAGCAGTCAACTACTAGAAGACCTTAACTATGGCTACACCTTC. It yields the protein CASSQLLEDLNYGYTF.

The CDR3 is CASSIERSRDEQYF. DNA of the CDR3: TGTGCCAGTAGTATAGAACGGAGCCGGGACGAGCAGTACTTC. The chain employs TRBV19 and TRBJ2-7; no definite D call. Germline-derived CDR1 and CDR2 are LNHDA and SQIVND (reference sequence). Trimming left V 0 bases short and J 5 bases short, with 11 bases between. The CDR3 covers 14 residues.